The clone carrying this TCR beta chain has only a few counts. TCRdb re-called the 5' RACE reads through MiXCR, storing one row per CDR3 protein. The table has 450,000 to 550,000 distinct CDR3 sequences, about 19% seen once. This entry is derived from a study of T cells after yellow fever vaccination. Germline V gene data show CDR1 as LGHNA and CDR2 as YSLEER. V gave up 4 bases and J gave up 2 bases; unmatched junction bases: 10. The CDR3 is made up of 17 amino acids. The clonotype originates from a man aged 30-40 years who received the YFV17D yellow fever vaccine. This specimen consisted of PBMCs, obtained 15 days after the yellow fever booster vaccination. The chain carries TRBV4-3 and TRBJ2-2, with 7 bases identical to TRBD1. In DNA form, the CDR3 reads TGCGCCAGCAGCCTAATGGCCCGGGACAGTAACACCGGGGAGCTGTTTTTT. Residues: CASSLMARDSNTGELFF.